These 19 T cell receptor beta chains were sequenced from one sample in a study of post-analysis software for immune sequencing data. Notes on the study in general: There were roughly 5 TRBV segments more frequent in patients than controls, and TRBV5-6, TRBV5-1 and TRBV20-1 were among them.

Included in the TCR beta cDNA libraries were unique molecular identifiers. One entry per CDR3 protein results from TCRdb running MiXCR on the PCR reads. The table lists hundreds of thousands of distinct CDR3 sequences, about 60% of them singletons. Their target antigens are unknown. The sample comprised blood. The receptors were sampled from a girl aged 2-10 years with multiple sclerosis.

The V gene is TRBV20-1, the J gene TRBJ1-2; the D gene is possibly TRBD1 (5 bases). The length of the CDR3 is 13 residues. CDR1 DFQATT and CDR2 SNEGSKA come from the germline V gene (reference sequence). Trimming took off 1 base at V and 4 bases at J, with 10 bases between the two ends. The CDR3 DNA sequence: TGCAGTGCTAGAGCCGACAGAGGCTATGGCTACACCTTC. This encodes CSARADRGYGYTF.

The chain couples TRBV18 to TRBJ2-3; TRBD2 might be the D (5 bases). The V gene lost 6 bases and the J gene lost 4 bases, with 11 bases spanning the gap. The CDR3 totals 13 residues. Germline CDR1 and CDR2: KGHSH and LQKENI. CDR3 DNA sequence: TGTGCCAGCTCTCCCTACGGGGCAGATACGCAGTATTTT. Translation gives CASSPYGADTQYF.

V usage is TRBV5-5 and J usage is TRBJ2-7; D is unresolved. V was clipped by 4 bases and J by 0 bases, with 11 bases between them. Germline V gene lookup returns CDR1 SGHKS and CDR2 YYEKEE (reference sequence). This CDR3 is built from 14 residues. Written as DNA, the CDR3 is TGTGCCAGCAGCCCTGGTTTCCTCTCCTACGAGCAGTACTTC. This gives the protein CASSPGFLSYEQYF.

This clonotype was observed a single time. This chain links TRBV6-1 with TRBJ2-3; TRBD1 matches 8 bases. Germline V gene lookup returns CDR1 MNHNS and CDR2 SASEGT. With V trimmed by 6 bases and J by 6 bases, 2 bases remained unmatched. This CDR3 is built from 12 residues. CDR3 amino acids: CASRRQGDTQYF. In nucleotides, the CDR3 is TGTGCCAGCAGGAGACAGGGGGATACGCAGTATTTT.

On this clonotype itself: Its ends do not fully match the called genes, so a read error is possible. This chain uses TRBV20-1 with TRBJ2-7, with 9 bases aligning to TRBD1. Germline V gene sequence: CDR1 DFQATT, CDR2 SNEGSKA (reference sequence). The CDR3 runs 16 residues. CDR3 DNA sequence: TGCAGTGCTTCGAACGCCGGGACAGGGAACCCCTACAAGCAGTACTTC. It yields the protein CSASNAGTGNPYKQYF.

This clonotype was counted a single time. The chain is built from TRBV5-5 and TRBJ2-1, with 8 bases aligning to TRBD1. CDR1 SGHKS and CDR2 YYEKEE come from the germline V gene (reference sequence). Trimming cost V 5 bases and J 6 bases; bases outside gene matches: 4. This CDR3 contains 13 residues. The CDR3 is CASRSDRANEQFF. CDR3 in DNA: TGTGCCAGCAGGTCGGACAGGGCCAATGAGCAGTTCTTC.

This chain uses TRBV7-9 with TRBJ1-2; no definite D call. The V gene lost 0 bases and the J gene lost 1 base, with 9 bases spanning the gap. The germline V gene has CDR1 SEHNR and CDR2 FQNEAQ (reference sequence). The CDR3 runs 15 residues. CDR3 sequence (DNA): TGTGCCAGCAGCTTAGCTGCGGGATTTAACTATGGCTACACCTTC. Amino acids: CASSLAAGFNYGYTF.

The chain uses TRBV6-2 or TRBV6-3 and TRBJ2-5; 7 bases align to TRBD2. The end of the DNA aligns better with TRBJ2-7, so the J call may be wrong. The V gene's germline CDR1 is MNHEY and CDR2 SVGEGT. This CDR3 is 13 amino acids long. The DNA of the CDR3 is TGTGCCAGCGCCCTCGAACTAGCGAACGAGCAGTACTTC. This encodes CASALELANEQYF.

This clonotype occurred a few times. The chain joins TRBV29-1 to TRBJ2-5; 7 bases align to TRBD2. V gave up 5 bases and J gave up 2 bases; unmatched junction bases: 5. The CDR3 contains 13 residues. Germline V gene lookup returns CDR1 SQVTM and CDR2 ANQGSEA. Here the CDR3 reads CSVRVGGQETQYF. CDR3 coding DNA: TGCAGCGTTCGAGTGGGGGGGCAAGAGACCCAGTACTTC. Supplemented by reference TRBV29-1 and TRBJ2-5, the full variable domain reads SAVISQKPSRDICQRGTSLTIQCQVDSQVTMMFWYRQQPGQSLTLIATANQGSEATYESGFVIDKFPISRPNLTFSTLTVSNMSPEDSSIYLCSVRVGGQETQYFGPGTRLLVL.

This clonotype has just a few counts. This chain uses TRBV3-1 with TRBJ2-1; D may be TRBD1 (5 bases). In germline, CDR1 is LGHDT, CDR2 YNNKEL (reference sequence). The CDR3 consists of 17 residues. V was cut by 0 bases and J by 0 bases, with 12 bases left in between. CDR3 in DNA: TGTGCCAGCAGCCAAGAGGGGCCACCGAACTCCTACAATGAGCAGTTCTTC. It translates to CASSQEGPPNSYNEQFF.

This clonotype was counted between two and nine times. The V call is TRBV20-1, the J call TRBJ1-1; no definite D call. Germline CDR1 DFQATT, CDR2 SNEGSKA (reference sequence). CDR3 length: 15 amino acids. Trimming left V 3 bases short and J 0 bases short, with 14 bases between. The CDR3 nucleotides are TGCAGTGCTAGGGGAAGGACCCTTATGAACACTGAAGCTTTCTTT. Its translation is CSARGRTLMNTEAFF.

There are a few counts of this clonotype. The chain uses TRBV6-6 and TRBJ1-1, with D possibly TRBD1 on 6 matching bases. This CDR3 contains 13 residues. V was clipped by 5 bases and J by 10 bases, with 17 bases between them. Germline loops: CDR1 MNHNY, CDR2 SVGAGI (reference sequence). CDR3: CASSPGGGLRAFF. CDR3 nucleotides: TGTGCCAGCAGTCCCGGGGGGGGCCTCAGAGCTTTCTTT.

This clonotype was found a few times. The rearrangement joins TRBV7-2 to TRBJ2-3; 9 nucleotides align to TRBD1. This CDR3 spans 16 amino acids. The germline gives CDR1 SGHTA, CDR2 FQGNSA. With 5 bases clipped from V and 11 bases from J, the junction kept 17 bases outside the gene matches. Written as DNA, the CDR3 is TGTGCCAGCAGCCCAGGACAGGGGATGGCCAGAGGGTTGCAGTATTTT. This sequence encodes CASSPGQGMARGLQYF.

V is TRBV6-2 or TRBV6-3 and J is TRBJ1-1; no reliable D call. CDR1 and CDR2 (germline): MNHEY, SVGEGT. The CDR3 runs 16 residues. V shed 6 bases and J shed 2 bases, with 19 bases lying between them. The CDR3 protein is CASRAPSAAANTEAFF. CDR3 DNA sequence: TGTGCCAGCAGAGCCCCGTCGGCAGCTGCAAACACTGAAGCTTTCTTT.

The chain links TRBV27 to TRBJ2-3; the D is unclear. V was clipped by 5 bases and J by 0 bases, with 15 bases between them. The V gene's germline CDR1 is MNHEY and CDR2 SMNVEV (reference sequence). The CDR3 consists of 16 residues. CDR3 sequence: CASSPLGFGSTDTQYF. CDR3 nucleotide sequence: TGTGCCAGCAGTCCCCTCGGGTTTGGAAGCACAGATACGCAGTATTTT.

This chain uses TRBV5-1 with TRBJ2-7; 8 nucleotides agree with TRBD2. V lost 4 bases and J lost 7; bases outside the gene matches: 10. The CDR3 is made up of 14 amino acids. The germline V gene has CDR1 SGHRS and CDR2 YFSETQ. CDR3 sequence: CASSPLAGTEEQYF. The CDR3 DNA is TGCGCCAGCAGCCCCTTAGCGGGAACCGAAGAGCAGTACTTC.

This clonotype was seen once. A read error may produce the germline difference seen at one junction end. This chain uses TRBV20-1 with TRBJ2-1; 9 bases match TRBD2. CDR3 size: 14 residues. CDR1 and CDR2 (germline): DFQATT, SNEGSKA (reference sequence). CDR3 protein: CSALPSGTGNKQFF. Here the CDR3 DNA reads TGCAGTGCTCTCCCTAGCGGGACCGGCAATAAGCAGTTCTTC.

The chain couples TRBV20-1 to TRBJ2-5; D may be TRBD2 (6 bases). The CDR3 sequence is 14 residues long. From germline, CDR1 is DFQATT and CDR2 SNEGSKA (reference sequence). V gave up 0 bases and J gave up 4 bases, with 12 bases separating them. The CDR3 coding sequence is TGCAGTGCTAGAGATGGGGAGGCCCTAGAGACCCAGTACTTC. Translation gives CSARDGEALETQYF.

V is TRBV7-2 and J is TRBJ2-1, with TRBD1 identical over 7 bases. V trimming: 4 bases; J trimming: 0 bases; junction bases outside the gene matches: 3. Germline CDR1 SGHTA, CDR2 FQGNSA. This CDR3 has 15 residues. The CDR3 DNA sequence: TGTGCCAGCAGCTACCAGGGGGTCTCCTACAATGAGCAGTTCTTC. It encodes CASSYQGVSYNEQFF.